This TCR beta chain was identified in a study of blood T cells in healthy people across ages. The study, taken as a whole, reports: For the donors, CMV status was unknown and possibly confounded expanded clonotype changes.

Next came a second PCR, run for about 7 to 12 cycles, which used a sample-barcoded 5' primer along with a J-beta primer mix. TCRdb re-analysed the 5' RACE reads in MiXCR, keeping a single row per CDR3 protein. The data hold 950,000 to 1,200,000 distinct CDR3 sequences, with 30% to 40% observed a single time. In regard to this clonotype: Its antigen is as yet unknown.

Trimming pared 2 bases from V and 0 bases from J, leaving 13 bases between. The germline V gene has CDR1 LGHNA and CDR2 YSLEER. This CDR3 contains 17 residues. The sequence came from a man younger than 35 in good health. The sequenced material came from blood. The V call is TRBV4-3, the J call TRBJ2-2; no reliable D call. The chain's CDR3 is CASSQLEQTSNTGELFF. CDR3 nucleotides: TGCGCCAGCAGCCAACTGGAGCAAACTTCGAACACCGGGGAGCTGTTTTTT.